The 10 T cell receptor beta chains reported below all come from one sample, sequenced in a study of blood T cell repertoires in COVID-19. Assay used: immunoSEQ multiplex PCR; TCRdb lists only in-frame clones, some missing. The profile shows about 400,000 clones, roughly nine tenths of them singletons. Sequencing input: PBMCs or T cells enriched from blood (not recorded which). Receptors originate from a woman in her thirties who had recovered from COVID-19.

The gene calls are TRBV3-1 (or the pseudogene TRBV3-2) and TRBJ1-2; D ambiguous. V was shortened by 0 bases and J by 2 bases, with 7 bases between the two germline ends. This CDR3 has 14 amino acids. CDR1 LGHDT and CDR2 YNNKEL come from the germline V gene (reference sequence). The DNA of the CDR3 is TGTGCCAGCAGCCAAGACCAGTGGAACTATGGCTACACCTTC. It encodes CASSQDQWNYGYTF.

The chain links TRBV27 to TRBJ2-7; TRBD2 aligns across 12 bases. The CDR3 covers 15 residues. Germline V gene data show CDR1 as MNHEY and CDR2 as SMNVEV (reference sequence). The J segment lost 6 bases and the V segment lost 0 bases, leaving 3 bases of the junction unmatched. The CDR3 region is CASSLSTSGSSEQYF. The CDR3 DNA reads TGTGCCAGCAGTTTATCGACTAGCGGGAGCTCCGAGCAGTACTTC.

This rearrangement joins TRBV4-2 to TRBJ2-2; a possible D gene is TRBD1 (5 bases). V was pared by 0 bases and J by 0 bases, with 14 bases between. In germline, CDR1 is LGHNA, CDR2 YNFKEQ. This CDR3 spans 18 amino acids. The CDR3 DNA reads as TGTGCCAGCAGCCAAGATAGTAGGGGCGCATCGAACACCGGGGAGCTGTTTTTT. This codes for CASSQDSRGASNTGELFF.

For the CDR3, the DNA is TGTGCCAGCAGCTTTTCCGGCGAGGGTAGTTCACCCCTCCACTTT. Amino acids: CASSFSGEGSSPLHF. This chain joins TRBV5-8 and TRBJ1-6; D gene unclear. V lost 2 bases and J lost 9, with 15 bases in between. There are 15 residues in the CDR3. From germline, CDR1 is SGHTS and CDR2 YDEGEE.

The CDR3 spells CASSYSGREGRKTQYF. The DNA for the CDR3 is TGTGCCAGCAGTTACTCGGGGCGGGAGGGCCGAAAGACCCAGTACTTC. The chain is built from TRBV6-5 and TRBJ2-5; TRBD2 matches 9 bases. The CDR3 consists of 16 residues. The germline gives CDR1 MNHEY, CDR2 SVGAGI. V dropped 0 bases and J dropped 6; count of bases not matched to a gene: 8.

The rearrangement joins TRBV7-9 to TRBJ1-1; D is possibly TRBD1 (6 bases). Trimming took 2 bases from V and 8 from J, leaving 12 bases between them. The germline V gene has CDR1 SEHNR and CDR2 FQNEAQ (reference sequence). This CDR3 region has 13 residues. CDR3 loop: CASSLSGGREAFF. Written as DNA, the CDR3 is TGTGCCAGCAGCTTATCTGGGGGCAGAGAAGCTTTCTTT.

This sequence joins TRBV6-5 and TRBJ1-1, with D perhaps matching TRBD1 (5 bases). Germline assignment: CDR1 MNHEY and CDR2 SVGAGI. The CDR3 runs to 16 residues. V lost 0 bases and J 2 bases, leaving 13 bases between the germline ends. CDR3 in amino acids: CASSYSPPTANTEAFF. In DNA, the CDR3 is TGTGCCAGCAGTTACTCCCCCCCGACAGCTAACACTGAAGCTTTCTTT.

The V call is TRBV5-6, the J call TRBJ1-6, with TRBD1 matching over 11 bases. Germline CDR1 is SGHDT and CDR2 is YYEEEE. J was trimmed by 10 bases and V by 2 bases; bases with no gene match: 11. This CDR3 contains 17 residues. CDR3 DNA: TGTGCCAGCAGCTTTGGTTTGCCGGGACAGGGGGGCTCACCCCTCCACTTT. Translating it yields CASSFGLPGQGGSPLHF.

The CDR3 region is CATSRDRTGGASSGEKLFF. DNA of the CDR3: TGTGCCACCAGCAGAGATCGTACAGGGGGCGCTTCGTCTGGTGAAAAACTGTTTTTT. The V call is TRBV15, the J call TRBJ1-4; 9 nucleotides line up with TRBD1. Germline CDR1 reads LNHNV; CDR2 reads YYDKDF (reference sequence). CDR3 length equals 19 residues. The V and J ends lost 0 bases and 7 bases, in that order; junction bases with no gene match: 15.

The V gene is TRBV10-3, the J gene TRBJ1-1, with D maybe TRBD1 (5 bases). Per germline, CDR1 ENHRY and CDR2 SYGVKD. This CDR3 comprises 13 residues. The CDR3 loop is CAAAGRQRTEAFF. CDR3 coding DNA: TGTGCTGCGGCGGGGCGACAACGAACTGAAGCTTTCTTT.